Described below is a single T cell receptor (beta chain) sequence and its context. Its antigen has not been determined. No clone much larger than this one lies a single base away; base qualities are absent. Explained via the paper, the time point label denotes: about 28 days (+/-7) after the second vaccine dose. AZD1222 recipients given second doses at about 4 weeks or at about 12 weeks were pooled, since spike-specific TCR depth and breadth were not found to differ between the two schedules. Vaccinee samples were obtained from the UK trials COV001 and COV002, which included a single-blind randomized controlled phase 2/3 trial of AZD1222 (ChAdOx1 nCoV-19) in healthy adults. For TCRbeta chain sequencing, PBMC samples were collected from trial participants at day 0 and at day 28 after the second dose. The data stem from a study of T cell responses to AZD1222 COVID-19 vaccine (dated by TCRdb to the early 2020s). Regarding the study in general: A total of 233 trial participants underwent TCR sequencing, of whom some 210 received two doses of AZD1222 and some 25 received two doses of the MenACWY control vaccine. Trial participants were enrolled by age into subgroups of 18-55, 56-69 and 70-plus years, and around 150, 28 and 57 TCR-sequenced participants, respectively, were included in these subgroups. Results the study describes overall, beyond this receptor: Conclusions about previously exposed vaccinees are limited because only a handful of AZD1222 recipients were SARS-CoV-2 seropositive at baseline. Reportedly, close to half of the unique spike-specific TCRs recognized epitopes lying outside the regions that are mutated in the B.1.351 and B.1.1.7 variants. Because no day 14 peak-response samples were available, the repertoires could be characterized only after the peak T cell response. After two AZD1222 doses, both the breadth and the depth of spike-specific TCRs were significantly higher than at day 0 and than in MenACWY recipients. Participants were mostly white British and included more females than males, and it was suggested by the authors that clonal diversity may have been underestimated. The 56-69-year group was small, and its depth increase did not reach significance, likely because of low power. CD4 TCRs associated with the vaccine covered the entire spike protein, and the dominant responses were in regions 160-218 and 743-854.

The CDR3 sequence holds 12 residues, the cysteine and phenylalanine included. The entry retains the CDR3 DNA only, 36 bases that are in frame from base 1. The germline V gene provides CDR1 SQVTM and CDR2 ANQGSEA. The V end gives up 7 bases and the J end 6 bases, leaving 3 bases in the junction not matched to a gene. The CDR3 regions of human TCRbeta chains were subjected to immunosequencing. From the authors' description of their analysis: TCRs in the repertoires were compared against a reference library of SARS-CoV-2-specific TCRs that had been generated with the MIRA antigen-specificity platform. Breadth was defined as the fraction of unique TCRs that were SARS-CoV-2-associated, and depth was defined as the fraction of total T cells that were SARS-CoV-2-associated. Each spike-specific TCR was assigned to its reactive spike region and to a CD4 or CD8 class using the MIRA data. Log10-transformed breadth and depth values were compared by one-way ANOVA with Sidak's multiple comparisons tests. TCRdb carries this immuneACCESS record with in-frame sequences only. Its versions omit some clonotypes, under half of them owing to an unresolved V gene in the studies checked, with the rest unexplained. The V and J calls and clone size were taken over from that table, and D and trimming were inferred from the DNA. The sample has tens of thousands of clones on record, less than 90% of them singletons. The ten largest clones capture roughly 5.2% of the sample.

The material was peripheral blood, obtained 28 days after the second AZD1222 dose. This clonotype was obtained from an adult who received the AZD1222 COVID-19 vaccine. The sequence is built from TRBV29-1 and TRBJ1-2; 12 central nucleotides agree with TRBD1. The nucleotide sequence is TGCAGCGCGGGACAGGGGGCCAATGGCTACACCTTC. This translates into CSAGQGANGYTF. When the CDR3 is completed using the reference TRBV29-1 and TRBJ1-2 genes on either side, the full variable domain is SAVISQKPSRDICQRGTSLTIQCQVDSQVTMMFWYRQQPGQSLTLIATANQGSEATYESGFVIDKFPISRPNLTFSTLTVSNMSPEDSSIYLCSAGQGANGYTFGSGTRLTVV.